The present entry profiles one T cell receptor beta chain with its context. The data originate from a study of CD8+ T cells in alopecia areata. Trimming removed 5 bases from V and 0 bases from J; junction bases left unmatched: 7. Per germline, CDR1 SGHTA and CDR2 FQGTGA. This CDR3 contains 16 residues. It was cDNA, reverse transcribed from extracted RNA, that served as the sequencing template. TCRdb keeps only in-frame clones here, not all; method: immunoSEQ multiplex PCR. This sample yields 200,000 or so clones, of which roughly 60% are seen a single time; about 5% belongs to the top ten. As for treatment: oral pan-JAK inhibitor, 5-10 mg twice daily.

The TCR sequence derives from a human donor with alopecia areata. This chain uses TRBV7-3 with TRBJ2-3; 8 bases line up with TRBD1. Sequencing used CD4+ T cells sorted from blood, obtained at week 24, from a patient treated with tofacitinib. DNA for the CDR3: TGTGCCAGCAGCCCATACAGGGGGATAAGCACAGATACGCAGTATTTT. Protein product: CASSPYRGISTDTQYF.